The clone carrying this T cell receptor beta chain came up many times. The authors prepared the TCRbeta library with unique molecular identifiers. TCRdb re-called the PCR reads with MiXCR, one entry per CDR3 protein. Among roughly 120,000 distinct CDR3 sequences listed, approximately 10% were seen once. CDR3 length: 17 residues. Germline values: CDR1 SGHVS, CDR2 FQNEAQ. Trimming removed 1 base at V and 3 bases at J, with 16 bases between. The data were taken from a study of T-cell reconstitution after alpha-beta-depleted transplantation in children. V usage is TRBV7-8 and J usage is TRBJ1-5, with unresolved D. The starting material was PBMCs from the stem cell graft donor, obtained from the stem cell graft. The clonotype was recovered from a human donor who donated a stem cell graft to a child with acute lymphoblastic leukemia. The CDR3 DNA is TGTGCCAGCAGCTTAGGTTCAGTGGCTGCCTCCAATCAGCCCCAGCATTTT. Amino acid sequence: CASSLGSVAASNQPQHF.